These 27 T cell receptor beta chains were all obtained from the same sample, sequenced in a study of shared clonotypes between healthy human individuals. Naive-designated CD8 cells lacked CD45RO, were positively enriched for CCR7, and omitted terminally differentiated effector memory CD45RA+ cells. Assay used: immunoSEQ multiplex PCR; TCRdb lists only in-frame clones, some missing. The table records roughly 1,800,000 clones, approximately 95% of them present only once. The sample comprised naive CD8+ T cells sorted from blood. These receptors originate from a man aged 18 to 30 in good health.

The CDR3 protein is CASMGWGLTETQYF. For the CDR3, the DNA is TGTGCCAGCATGGGGTGGGGGCTTACAGAGACCCAGTACTTC. V usage is TRBV25-1 and J usage is TRBJ2-5, with a possible D match to TRBD1 (6 bases). The CDR3 consists of 14 residues. Germline CDR1 and CDR2: MGHDK and SYGVNS. Between the trimmed V and J ends, which lost 7 bases and 4 bases, there was a span of 16 bases.

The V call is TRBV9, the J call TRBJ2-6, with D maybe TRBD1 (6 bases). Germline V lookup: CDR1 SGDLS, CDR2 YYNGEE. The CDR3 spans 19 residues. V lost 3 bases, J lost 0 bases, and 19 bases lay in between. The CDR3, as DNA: TGTGCCAGCAGCGAAAGAGTCGTGGCAGGGGCCTCTGGGGCCAACGTCCTGACTTTC. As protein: CASSERVVAGASGANVLTF.

The CDR3 region is CASSFGVETQYF. DNA for the CDR3: TGTGCCAGCAGCTTTGGCGTGGAGACCCAGTACTTC. The chain joins TRBV7-9 to TRBJ2-5, with D unclear. Looked up from germline, CDR1 is SEHNR and CDR2 is FQNEAQ (reference sequence). Trimming took 3 bases from V and 5 from J, leaving 7 bases between them. The CDR3 runs to 12 residues.

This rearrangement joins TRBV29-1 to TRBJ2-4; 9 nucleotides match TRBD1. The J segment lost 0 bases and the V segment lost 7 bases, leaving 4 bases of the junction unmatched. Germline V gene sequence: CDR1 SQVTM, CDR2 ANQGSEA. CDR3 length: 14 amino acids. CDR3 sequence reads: CSADRGEAKNIQYF. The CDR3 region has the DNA TGCAGCGCGGACAGGGGAGAAGCCAAAAACATTCAGTACTTC.

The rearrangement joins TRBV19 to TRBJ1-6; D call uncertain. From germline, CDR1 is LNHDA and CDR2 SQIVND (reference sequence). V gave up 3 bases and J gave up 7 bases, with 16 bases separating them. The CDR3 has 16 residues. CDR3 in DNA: TGTGCCAGTAGTATCGGCGAGGTCTCAATAAATTCACCCCTCCACTTT. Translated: CASSIGEVSINSPLHF.

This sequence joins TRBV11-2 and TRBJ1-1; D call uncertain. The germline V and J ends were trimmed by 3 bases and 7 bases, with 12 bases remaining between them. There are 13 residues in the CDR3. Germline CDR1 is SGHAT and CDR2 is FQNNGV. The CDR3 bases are TGTGCCAGCAGCTTGGGCCAGAGTTATGAAGCTTTCTTT. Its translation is CASSLGQSYEAFF.

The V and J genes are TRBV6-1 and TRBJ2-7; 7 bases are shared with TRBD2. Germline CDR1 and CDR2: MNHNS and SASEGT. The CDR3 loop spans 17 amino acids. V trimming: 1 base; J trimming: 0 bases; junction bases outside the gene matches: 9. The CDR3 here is CASSEEKWGLYSYEQYF. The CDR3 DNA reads TGTGCCAGCAGTGAAGAAAAGTGGGGACTATACTCCTACGAGCAGTACTTC.

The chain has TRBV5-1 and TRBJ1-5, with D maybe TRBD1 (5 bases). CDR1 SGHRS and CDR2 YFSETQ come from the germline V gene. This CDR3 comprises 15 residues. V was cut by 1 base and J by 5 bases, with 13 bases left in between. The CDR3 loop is CASSLWPGPDQPQHF. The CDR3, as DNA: TGCGCCAGCAGCTTGTGGCCAGGGCCCGATCAGCCCCAGCATTTT.

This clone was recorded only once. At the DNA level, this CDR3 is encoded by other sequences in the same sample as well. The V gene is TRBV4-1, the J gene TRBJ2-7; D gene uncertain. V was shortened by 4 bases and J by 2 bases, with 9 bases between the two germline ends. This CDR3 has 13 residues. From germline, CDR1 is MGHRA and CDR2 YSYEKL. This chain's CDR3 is CASSPTSAYEQYF. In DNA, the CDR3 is TGCGCCAGCAGCCCGACAAGTGCCTACGAGCAGTACTTC.

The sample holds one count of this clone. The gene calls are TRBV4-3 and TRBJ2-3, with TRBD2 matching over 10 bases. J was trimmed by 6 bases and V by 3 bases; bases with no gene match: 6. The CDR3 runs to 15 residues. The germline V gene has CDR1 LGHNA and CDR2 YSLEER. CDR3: CASSQQREGPDTQYF. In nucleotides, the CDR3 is TGCGCCAGCAGCCAGCAGCGGGAGGGCCCCGATACGCAGTATTTT.

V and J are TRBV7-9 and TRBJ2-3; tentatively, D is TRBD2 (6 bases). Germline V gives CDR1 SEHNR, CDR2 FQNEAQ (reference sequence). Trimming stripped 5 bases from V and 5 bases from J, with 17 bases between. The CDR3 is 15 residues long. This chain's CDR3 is CASSPPGAPGDTQYF. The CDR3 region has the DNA TGTGCCAGCAGCCCTCCGGGAGCTCCAGGAGATACGCAGTATTTT.

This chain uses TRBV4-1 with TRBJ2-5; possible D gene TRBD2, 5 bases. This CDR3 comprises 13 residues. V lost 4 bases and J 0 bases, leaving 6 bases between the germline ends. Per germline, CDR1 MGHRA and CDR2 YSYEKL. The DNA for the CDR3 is TGCGCCAGCAGCCGGACTGACCAAGAGACCCAGTACTTC. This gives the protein CASSRTDQETQYF.

The DNA for the CDR3 is TGTGCCAGCAGCTTGGGGACAGGGGGCTTGAGTGAGCAGTACTTC. It codes for CASSLGTGGLSEQYF. V and J are TRBV7-9 and TRBJ2-7; 12 nucleotides line up with TRBD1. Per the germline V gene, CDR1 is SEHNR and CDR2 is FQNEAQ (reference sequence). The CDR3 loop spans 15 amino acids. V trimming: 3 bases; J trimming: 7 bases; junction bases outside the gene matches: 7. The entire variable domain, with the rest obtained from reference TRBV7-9 and TRBJ2-7, is as follows: DTGVSQNPRHKITKRGQNVTFRCDPISEHNRLYWYRQTLGQGPEFLTYFQNEAQLEKSRLLSDRFSAERPKGSFSTLEIQRTEQGDSAMYLCASSLGTGGLSEQYFGPGTRLTVT.

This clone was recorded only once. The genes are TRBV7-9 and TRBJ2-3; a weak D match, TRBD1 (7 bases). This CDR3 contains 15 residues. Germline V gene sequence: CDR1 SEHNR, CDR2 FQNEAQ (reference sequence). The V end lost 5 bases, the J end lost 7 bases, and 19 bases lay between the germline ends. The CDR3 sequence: CASSPGDRESHTQYF. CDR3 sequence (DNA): TGTGCCAGCAGCCCGGGAGACAGGGAGTCGCATACGCAGTATTTT.

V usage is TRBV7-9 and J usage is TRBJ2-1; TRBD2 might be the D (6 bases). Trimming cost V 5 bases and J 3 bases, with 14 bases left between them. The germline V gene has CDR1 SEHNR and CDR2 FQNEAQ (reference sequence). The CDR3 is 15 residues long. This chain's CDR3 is CASSPSGSNYNEQFF. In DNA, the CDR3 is TGTGCCAGCAGCCCTTCCGGGAGCAACTACAATGAGCAGTTCTTC.

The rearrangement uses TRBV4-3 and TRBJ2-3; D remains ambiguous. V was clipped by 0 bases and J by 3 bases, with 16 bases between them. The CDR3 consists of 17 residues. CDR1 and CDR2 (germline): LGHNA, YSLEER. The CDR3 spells CASSQDDLIGETDTQYF. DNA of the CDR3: TGCGCCAGCAGCCAAGACGATCTTATAGGTGAAACAGATACGCAGTATTTT.

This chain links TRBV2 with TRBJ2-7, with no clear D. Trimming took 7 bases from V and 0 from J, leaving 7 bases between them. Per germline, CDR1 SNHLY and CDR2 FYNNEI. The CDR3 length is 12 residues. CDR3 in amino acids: CASMDHSYEQYF. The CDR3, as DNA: TGTGCCAGCATGGACCACTCCTACGAGCAGTACTTC.

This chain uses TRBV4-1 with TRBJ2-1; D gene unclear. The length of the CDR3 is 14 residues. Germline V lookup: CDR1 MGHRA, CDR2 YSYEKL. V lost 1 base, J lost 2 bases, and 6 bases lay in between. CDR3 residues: CASSQATPYNEQFF. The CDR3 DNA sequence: TGCGCCAGCAGCCAAGCTACTCCCTACAATGAGCAGTTCTTC.

The CDR3 coding sequence is TGTGCTAGTGGTTTGGGACAGGGCACAGATACGCAGTATTTT. Amino acid sequence: CASGLGQGTDTQYF. The rearrangement links TRBV12-5 to TRBJ2-3; TRBD1 is a possible D gene (6 bases). V shed 1 base and J shed 1 base, with 6 bases lying between them. Germline CDR1 and CDR2: LGHNT and FRNRAP. The CDR3 is made up of 14 amino acids.

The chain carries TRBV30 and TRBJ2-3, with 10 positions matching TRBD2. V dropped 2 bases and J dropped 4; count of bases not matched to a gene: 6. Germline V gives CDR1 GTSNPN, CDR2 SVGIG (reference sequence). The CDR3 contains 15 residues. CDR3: CAWSLLAGVADTQYF. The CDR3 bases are TGTGCCTGGAGTTTGCTAGCGGGAGTGGCAGATACGCAGTATTTT.

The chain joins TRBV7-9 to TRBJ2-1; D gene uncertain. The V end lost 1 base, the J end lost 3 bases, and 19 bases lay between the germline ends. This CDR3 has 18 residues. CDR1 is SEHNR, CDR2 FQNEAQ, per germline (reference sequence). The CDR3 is CASSLESTSSTSYNEQFF. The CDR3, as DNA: TGTGCCAGCAGCTTAGAATCCACCTCTTCCACAAGCTACAATGAGCAGTTCTTC.

The CDR3 sequence: CASSRGGDSYNEQFF. The CDR3 bases are TGTGCCAGCAGTCGAGGGGGGGATTCCTACAATGAGCAGTTCTTC. The rearrangement joins TRBV13 to TRBJ2-1; tentative D call: TRBD2 (7 bases). Between the trimmed V and J ends, which lost 6 bases and 1 base, there was a span of 13 bases. From germline, CDR1 is PRHDT and CDR2 FYEKMQ (reference sequence). CDR3 length: 15 residues.

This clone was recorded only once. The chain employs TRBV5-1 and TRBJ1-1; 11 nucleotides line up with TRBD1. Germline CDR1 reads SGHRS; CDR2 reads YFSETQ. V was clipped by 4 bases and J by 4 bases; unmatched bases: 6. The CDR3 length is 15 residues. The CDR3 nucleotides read TGCGCCAGCAGCCCCGGACAGGGGGCCAGCACTGAAGCTTTCTTT. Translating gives CASSPGQGASTEAFF.

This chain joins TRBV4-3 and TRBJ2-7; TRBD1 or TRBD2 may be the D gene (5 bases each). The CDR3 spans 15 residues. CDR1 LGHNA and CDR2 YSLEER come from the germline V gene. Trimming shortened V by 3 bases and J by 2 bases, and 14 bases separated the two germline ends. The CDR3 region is CASSQGPDLPYEQYF. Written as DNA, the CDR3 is TGCGCCAGCAGCCAGGGGCCGGACTTACCCTACGAGCAGTACTTC.

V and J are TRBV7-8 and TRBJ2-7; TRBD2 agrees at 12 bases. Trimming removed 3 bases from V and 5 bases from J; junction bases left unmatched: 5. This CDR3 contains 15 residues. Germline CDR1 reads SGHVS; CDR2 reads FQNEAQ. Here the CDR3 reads CASSLLTSGSDEQYF. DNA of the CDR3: TGTGCCAGCAGCTTGTTGACTAGCGGGAGTGACGAGCAGTACTTC.

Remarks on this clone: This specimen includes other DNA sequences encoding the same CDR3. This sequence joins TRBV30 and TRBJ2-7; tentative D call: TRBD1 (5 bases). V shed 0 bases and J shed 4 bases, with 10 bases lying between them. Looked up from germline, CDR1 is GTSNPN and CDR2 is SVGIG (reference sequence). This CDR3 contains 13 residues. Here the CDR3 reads CAWSVGPGYEQYF. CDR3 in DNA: TGTGCCTGGAGTGTAGGTCCAGGGTACGAGCAGTACTTC.

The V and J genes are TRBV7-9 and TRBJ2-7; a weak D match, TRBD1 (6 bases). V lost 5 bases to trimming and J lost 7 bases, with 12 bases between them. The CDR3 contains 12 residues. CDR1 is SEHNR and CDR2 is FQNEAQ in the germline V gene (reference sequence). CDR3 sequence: CASSEQGWEQYF. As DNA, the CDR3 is TGTGCCAGCAGCGAACAGGGATGGGAGCAGTACTTC.